This T cell receptor (beta chain) was identified during a study of shared clonotypes between healthy human individuals (dated by TCRdb to 2018 to 2021). A note on the overall study: The cohort comprised a couple of women and a few men aged 18 to 49 years. To increase sequencing depth and limit assay-specific biases, different laboratories used diverse techniques to prepare libraries and sequence TCR repertoires. Per donor, leukapheresis produced somewhere between about 0.8 and 9.5 billion PBMCs. For each donor, three plates each were used for CD4 naive and CD4 memory, two plates were used for CD8 naive, and one plate was used for CD8 memory. Blood TCR repertoires of a handful of healthy adults were deeply sequenced to estimate repertoire size and the extent of clonotype sharing between individuals.

Summary of the overall study and its limitations: Roughly 5% of naive CD4, 3.5% of naive CD8, roughly 2.4% of memory CD4, and about 0.4% of memory CD8 clonotypes were shared across a few donors. Sampling was limited to blood, and TCR repertoires in tissue likely differ from TCR repertoires in blood. Pairwise subsampling indicated that sequencing depth was expected to affect the degree of clonotype sharing among donors. Rarefaction of sorted-subset datasets indicated incomplete sequencing despite the large sequencing depth. Compared with non-shared clonotypes, clonotypes shared by all four sorted-subset donors had higher generation probabilities. The small number of donors limited the genetic and exposure-history diversity represented. Naive subsets generally had larger estimated clonotype richness than memory subsets did.

The donors were healthy, HIV-negative adults who had no recently reported acute infections or vaccinations. Every donor was a Caucasian adult living in Nashville, Tennessee, USA. Magnetic negative selection was used to enrich CD4+ T cells, after which naive cells were positively selected on CD45RA and the negative fraction became the memory subset. Blood was collected by leukapheresis, and PBMCs were isolated by Ficoll-Histopaque density gradient centrifugation and then cryopreserved in liquid nitrogen vapor phase. Analytical flow cytometry was used to check the purity and quantity of every magnetically sorted T cell population. From each sorted fraction, genomic DNA was isolated and quantified by UV absorbance on a Nanodrop 2000c. Trimming removed 0 bases from V and 0 bases from J, leaving 12 bases between the germline ends. From the cysteine up to the phenylalanine, the CDR3 has a length of 16 residues. The entry retains the CDR3 DNA only, 48 bases that are in frame from base 1. The germline V gene provides CDR1 SGHRS and CDR2 YFSETQ.

Concerning this clone itself: Its antigen target is currently unknown. No much larger clone is present one base from it, and per-base qualities are unavailable.

Using the deep immunoSEQ assay, multiplex PCR amplified TCR CDR3 regions from genomic DNA. Extracted genomic DNA from each cell subset was distributed evenly across all wells of several immunoSEQ 96-well plates, and each plate was treated as a replicate. Each replicate PCR for sorted subsets received around 200 ng genomic DNA, equal to about 30,000 T cell genomes. The purified libraries were quantified using a Qubit 3.0 fluorometer, sized with a Bioanalyzer 2100, and then quantified again using the KAPA Library Quantification kit. A separate single-read 150-cycle Illumina NextSeq 550 flow cell was used to sequence each immunoSEQ 96-well plate. As for how the authors treated the data: Because the immunoSEQ output included only junctional sequences and no quality scores, the filtering could not be the same as the filtering used for full-length reads. To assign V/J genes and CDR3, sequences were annotated using PyIR, a Python wrapper for IgBLAST v1.9, with IMGT germline references. Reads were filtered out if the reads had weak V/J assignments (E-value above 1e-6), no CDR3, stop codons, out-of-frame junctions, or ambiguous translated residues. V3J clonotypes were defined as sequences sharing the same inferred V gene, J gene, and CDR3 amino acid sequence. The percentage overlap between two repertoires was calculated by dividing the number of shared unique clonotypes by the size of the smaller repertoire. RTK rarefaction, the Chao1 estimator, and Recon v2.1 estimates of unobserved clonotypes were used to assess repertoire richness. Generation probabilities for all TCRbeta clonotypes obtained by the gDNA method from a few donors were computed using OLGA. TCRdb provides this immuneACCESS table in a form limited to in-frame rearrangements. Some clones are lacking; in checked studies, under half of them reflect an unresolved V gene, and why the rest are absent is not known. The V and J calls and clone size come from that table; D and trimming were worked out from the DNA. Recorded for this sample are 180,000 or so clones; about 93% of them occurred a single time. 0.067% of the sample is in the top ten clones.

The sequenced sample consisted of naive CD4+ T cells sorted from blood. The cell subset or site label, read with the paper, signifies: CD45RA+ positively selected. This TCR came from a woman aged 25 to 39 in good health. The sequence links TRBV5-1 to TRBJ2-5, and perhaps TRBD2 as D gene, on 5 matching bases. The CDR3 amino acid sequence is: CASSLAGMLDQETQYF. The nucleotide sequence reads TGCGCCAGCAGCTTGGCGGGAATGTTAGACCAAGAGACCCAGTACTTC.